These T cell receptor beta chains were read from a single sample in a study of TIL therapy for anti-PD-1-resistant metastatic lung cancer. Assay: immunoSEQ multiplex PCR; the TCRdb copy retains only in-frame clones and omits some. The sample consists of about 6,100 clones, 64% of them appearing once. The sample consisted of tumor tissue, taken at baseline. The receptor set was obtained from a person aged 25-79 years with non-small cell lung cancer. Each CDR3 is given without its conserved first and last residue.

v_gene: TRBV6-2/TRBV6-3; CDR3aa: ASSQTGDTETQY
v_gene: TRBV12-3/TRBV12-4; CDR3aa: ASSLGAGQPQH
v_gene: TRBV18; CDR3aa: ASSPGEGNEQF
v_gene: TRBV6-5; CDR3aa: ASSYSKPPDVLT
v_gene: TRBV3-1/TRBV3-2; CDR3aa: ASSEASRAEQF
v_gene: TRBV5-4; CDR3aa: ASSLGTGAGDYNSPLH
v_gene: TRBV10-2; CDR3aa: ASTFGRAGGLYEQY
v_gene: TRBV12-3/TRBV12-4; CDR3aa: ASGSTPDTQY
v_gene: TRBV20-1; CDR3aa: SASSGLASRNEQF
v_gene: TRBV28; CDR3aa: ASSPGDPATNEKLF
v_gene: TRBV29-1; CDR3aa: SALGSGSYNEQF
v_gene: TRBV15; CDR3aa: ATSRGRLNEKLF
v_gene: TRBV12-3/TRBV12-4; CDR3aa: ASSLTNLGEQF
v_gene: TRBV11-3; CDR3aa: ASSFPGQDSYEQY
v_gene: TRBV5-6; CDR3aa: ASSLGFANHEQY
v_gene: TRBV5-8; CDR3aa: ASSPGGPNTEAF
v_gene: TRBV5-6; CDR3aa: ASSKRQVGVAKLF
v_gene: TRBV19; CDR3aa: ASSPGGQGGSPLH
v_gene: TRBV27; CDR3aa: ASSDRGRGTEAF
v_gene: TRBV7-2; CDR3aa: ASSSNTGRGNTIY